This is a list of T cell receptor beta chains from one sample in a study of cytomegalovirus exposure and HLA in healthy donors. The assay was immunoSEQ multiplex PCR, and TCRdb's table has in-frame clones only and misses some. The sample has over 65,000 clones, approximately 80% seen once; the top ten hold 2.5% to 3%. Sequencing was carried out using PBMCs. Receptors originate from a woman aged 25-40 years in good health and CMV-seronegative. Both conserved end residues are trimmed from each CDR3. Fields, in order: V gene, J gene, CDR3 protein.

>TRBV18|TRBJ2-7
ASSPTTVYEQY
>TRBV19|TRBJ2-7
ASNDRVGNEQY
>TRBV6-1|TRBJ2-3
ASRGQGVTDTQY
>TRBV6-6|TRBJ1-1
ASSYSQQPDTEAF
>TRBV5-4|TRBJ1-3
ASSLALAGRSGNTIY
>TRBV6-1|TRBJ2-7
ASSEIPAYEQY
>TRBV6-4|TRBJ2-1
ASSYNPGTGLSEQF
>TRBV5-8|TRBJ1-5
ASSLKLGRHNQPQH
>TRBV28|TRBJ2-7
ASSHSGTGDPYEQY
>TRBV7-2|TRBJ1-5
ASSLRASNQPQH
>TRBV11-3|TRBJ2-1
ASSLDERNEQF
>TRBV6-5|TRBJ1-2
ASSTTGGYGYT
>TRBV7-9|TRBJ2-5
ASCLSLETQY
>TRBV2|TRBJ1-2
AGGRSNYGYT
>TRBV28|TRBJ1-4
ASSLTGIIEKLF